This T cell receptor (beta chain) appears in the sequencing data of a study of CD8 T cells in Susac syndrome (dated by TCRdb to the late 2010s). Broadly, across the study: Repertoire sequencing was used to test whether CD8+ T cell activation and differentiation in Susac syndrome was antigen driven. Study-level results and caveats: The study acknowledged that relatively few individuals were included in the TCR sequencing and HLA analysis.

The CDR3 has 14 amino acids, counting the end cysteine and phenylalanine. Only the CDR3 region is kept as DNA, spanning 42 bases read in frame from base 1. V and J are truncated by 10 bases and 2 bases respectively, leaving an intervening sequence of 12 bases. Per the germline V gene (reference sequence), MNHEY is the CDR1 and SMNVEV is the CDR2. RNA was extracted with the RNeasy kit and roughly 0.45 to 1 ug was reverse transcribed using random hexamers. TCR beta CDR3 regions were amplified with the immunoSEQ multiplex PCR assay covering 54 Vbeta and 13 Jbeta segments. To correct PCR amplification bias, a synthetic template baseline was used for both primer optimization and computational correction. Per the authors' processing: Reads were assigned to V, D and J genes according to IMGT and analyzed in immunoSEQ Analyzer, with only productive sequences retained. To calculate clonality, Shannon entropy was normalized by log2 of the number of productive unique sequences and then subtracted from one. For each patient and control, public and private clones were evaluated among the 100 most prevalent clones. Susac-specific clones were defined as absent from healthy and MS cohorts, some 1,000 published viral clones and other ImmuneACCESS disease sequences. TCRdb handled the public reads itself, with Q25 trimming in fastp and clone calling in MiXCR, and kept productive beta chains. One record per CDR3 amino acid sequence lists the most common genes and DNA. None of the V and J calls come from the authors' own analysis; TCRdb made them. Present in this sample are 150,000 to 200,000 distinct CDR3 sequences, 93% of which were seen just once. Roughly 0.094% of the sample lies in the top ten.

Peripheral blood CD8+ and CD4+ T cells from healthy donors, Susac syndrome patients and multiple sclerosis patients were profiled by high-throughput TCR beta sequencing. The multiple sclerosis controls were treatment-naive patients who had stable or active relapsing-remitting disease and met the revised McDonald criteria. Bulk CD8+ and CD4+ T cells were purified by magnetic negative isolation, whereas CD8+ TEMRA cells were enriched by FACS. Blood was drawn into EDTA tubes, processed within 24 hours, and PBMCs were isolated by density gradient centrifugation. PBMCs intended for TCR sequencing were cryopreserved in liquid nitrogen and were subsequently thawed in a 37 degrees C water bath. The sorted or isolated CD4+, CD8+ and CD8+ TEMRA cells had a purity of 90% or higher. As regards this clonotype: The antigen it binds to is not known. No base quality information exists; no much larger clone differs at one position.

Recombination linked TRBV27 to TRBJ2-6; TRBD2 is possibly the D segment (5 matching bases). The sample taken for sequencing was CD4+ T cells from PBMCs. The origin of this receptor is a human donor with multiple sclerosis. The DNA reads as follows: TGTGCCATCGGTCGGGGAGCTGGGGCCAACGTCCTGACTTTC. It translates as CAIGRGAGANVLTF.